This TCR beta chain came from a study of T-cell reconstitution after alpha-beta-depleted transplantation in children. This CDR3 spans 15 amino acids. Germline V gene data show CDR1 as SGDLS and CDR2 as YYNGEE. Trimming removed 2 bases from V and 3 bases from J; junction bases left unmatched: 5. This clonotype was recorded many times. Unique molecular identifiers were incorporated during preparation of the TCRbeta library. One entry per CDR3 protein results from TCRdb running MiXCR on the PCR reads. Among some 640,000 distinct CDR3 sequences, 16% were seen once, and the ten largest hold under 1.2%. The sequence came from a human donor who donated a stem cell graft to a child with acute myeloid leukemia. Sequenced here: PBMCs from the stem cell graft donor, sampled from the stem cell graft. The rearrangement uses TRBV9 and TRBJ2-3; 8 positions agree with TRBD1. CDR3 in amino acids: CASSVQGAHTDTQYF. DNA of the CDR3: TGTGCCAGCAGCGTGCAGGGGGCGCATACAGATACGCAGTATTTT.